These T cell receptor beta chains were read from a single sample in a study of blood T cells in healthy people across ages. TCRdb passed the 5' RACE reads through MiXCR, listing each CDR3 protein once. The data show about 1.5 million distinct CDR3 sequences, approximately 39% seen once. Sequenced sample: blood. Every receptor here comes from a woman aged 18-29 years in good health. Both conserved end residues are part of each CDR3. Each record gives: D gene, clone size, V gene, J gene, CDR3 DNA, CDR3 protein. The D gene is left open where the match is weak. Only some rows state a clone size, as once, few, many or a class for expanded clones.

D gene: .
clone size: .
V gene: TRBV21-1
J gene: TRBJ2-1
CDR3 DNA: TGTGCCAGCAGGGACCTGGGACTAACCTACAATGAGCAGTTCTTC
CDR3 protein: CASRDLGLTYNEQFF

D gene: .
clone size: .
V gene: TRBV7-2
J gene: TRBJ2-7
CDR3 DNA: TGTGCCAGCAGCCCATCCGGGGGAGAATCCTACGAGCAGTACTTC
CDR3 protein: CASSPSGGESYEQYF

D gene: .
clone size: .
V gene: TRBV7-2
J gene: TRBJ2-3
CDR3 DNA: TGTGCCAGCAGCTTATTCAACGCAGATACGCAGTATTTT
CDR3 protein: CASSLFNADTQYF

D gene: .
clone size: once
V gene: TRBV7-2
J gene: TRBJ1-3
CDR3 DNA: TGTGCCAGCAGCTTAGGATCAGGCTACTCTGGAAACACCATATATTTT
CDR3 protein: CASSLGSGYSGNTIYF

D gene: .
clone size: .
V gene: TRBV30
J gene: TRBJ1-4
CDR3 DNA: TGTGCCTGGAGGCAGCGAAATGAAAAACTGTTTTTT
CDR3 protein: CAWRQRNEKLFF

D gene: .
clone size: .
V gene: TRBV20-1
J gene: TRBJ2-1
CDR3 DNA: TGCAGTGCCTACAAGCAAGGCCCCTACAATGAGCAGTTCTTC
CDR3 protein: CSAYKQGPYNEQFF

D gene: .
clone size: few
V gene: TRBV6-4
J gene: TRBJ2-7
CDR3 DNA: TGTGCCAGCAGTGACTCGCCCCACGAGCAGTACTTC
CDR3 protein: CASSDSPHEQYF

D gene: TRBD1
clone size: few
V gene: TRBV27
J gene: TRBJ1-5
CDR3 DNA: TGTGCCAGCAGTTTATCGGGGGACAGGGTCAATCAGCCCCAGCATTTT
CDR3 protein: CASSLSGDRVNQPQHF

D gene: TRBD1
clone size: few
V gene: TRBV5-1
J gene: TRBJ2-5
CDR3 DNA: TGCGCCAGCAGCGTCAAGGGGGCGATGGGAGAGACCCAGTACTTC
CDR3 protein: CASSVKGAMGETQYF

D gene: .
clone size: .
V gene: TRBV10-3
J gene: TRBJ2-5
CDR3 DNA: TGTGCCATCAGTGGGAACGGGAGACAAGGAGAGACCCAGTACTTC
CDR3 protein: CAISGNGRQGETQYF

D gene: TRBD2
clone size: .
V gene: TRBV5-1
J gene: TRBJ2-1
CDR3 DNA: TGCGCCAGCAGCGTAGGATTCCCGGGACTAGCGGGAGGGAGCTCCTACAATGAGCAGTTCTTC
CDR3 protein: CASSVGFPGLAGGSSYNEQFF

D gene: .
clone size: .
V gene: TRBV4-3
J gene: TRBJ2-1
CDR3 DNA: TGCGCCAGCAGCCCTACGGGCAGGGCCTACAATGAGCAGTTCTTC
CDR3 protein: CASSPTGRAYNEQFF

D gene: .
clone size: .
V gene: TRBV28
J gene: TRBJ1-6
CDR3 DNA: TGTGCCAGCAGTCAACGGACCCGGTACTCTTCACCCCTCCACTTT
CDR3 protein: CASSQRTRYSSPLHF

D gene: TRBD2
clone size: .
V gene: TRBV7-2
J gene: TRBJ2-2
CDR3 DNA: TGTGCCAGCAGTCCTTATATAGCGGGAGCCACCGGGGAGCTGTTTTTT
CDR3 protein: CASSPYIAGATGELFF

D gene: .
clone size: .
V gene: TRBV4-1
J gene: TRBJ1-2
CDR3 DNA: TGCGCCAGCAGCCAGGATGTGGCGGCAGTCCCTAACTATGGCTACACCTTC
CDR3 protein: CASSQDVAAVPNYGYTF

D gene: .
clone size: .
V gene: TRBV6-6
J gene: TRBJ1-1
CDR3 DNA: TGTGCCACCTCAGTTGGAGTCATGAACACTGAAGCTTTCTTT
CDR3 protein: CATSVGVMNTEAFF

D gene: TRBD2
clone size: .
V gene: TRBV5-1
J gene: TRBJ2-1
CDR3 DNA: TGCGCCAGCGGCGGGAGTCTGTCCTACAATGAGCAGTTCTTC
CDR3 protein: CASGGSLSYNEQFF

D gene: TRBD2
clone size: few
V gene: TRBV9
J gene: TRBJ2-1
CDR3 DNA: TGTGCCAGCAGCTTGAGGACTAGCGGGAGGGTATACAATGAGCAGTTCTTC
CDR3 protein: CASSLRTSGRVYNEQFF